This T cell receptor beta chain is from a study of shared clonotypes between healthy human individuals. Overall study context: Each donor had three CD4 naive, three CD4 memory, two CD8 naive and one CD8 memory plate.

Libraries were prepared by immunoSEQ multiplex PCR; TCRdb keeps only in-frame clonotypes and omits some of them. The data show around 2,000,000 clones, with approximately 94% seen just once and around 1.7% held by the top ten. CD8 cells classed as naive were CD45RO-negative and positively selected for CCR7, excluding terminally differentiated effector memory CD45RA+ cells. The sample comprised naive CD8+ T cells from PBMCs. The TCR sequence derives from a man aged 18 to 30 in good health. Some clones in this sample may be carry-over from other donors' samples.

CDR3 in amino acids: CASSLGVGGDSYEQYF. The CDR3 DNA sequence: TGTGCCAGCAGCTTGGGCGTCGGAGGGGACTCCTACGAGCAGTACTTC. The chain combines TRBV7-6 with TRBJ2-7, with a tentative D call TRBD2 (6 bases). Germline V gene lookup returns CDR1 SGHVS and CDR2 FNYEAQ. CDR3 size: 16 residues. The V gene lost 3 bases and the J gene lost 0 bases, with 15 bases spanning the gap.